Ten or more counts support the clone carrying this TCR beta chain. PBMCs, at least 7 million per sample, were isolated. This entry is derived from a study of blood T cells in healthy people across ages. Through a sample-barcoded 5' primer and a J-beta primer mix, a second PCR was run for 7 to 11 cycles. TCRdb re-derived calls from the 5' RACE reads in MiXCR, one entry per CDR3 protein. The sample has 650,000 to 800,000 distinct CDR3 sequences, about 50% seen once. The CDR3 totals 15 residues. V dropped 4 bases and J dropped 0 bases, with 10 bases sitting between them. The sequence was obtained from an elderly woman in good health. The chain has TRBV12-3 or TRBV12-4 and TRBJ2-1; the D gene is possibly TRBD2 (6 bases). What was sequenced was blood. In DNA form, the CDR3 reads TGTGCCAGCAGTTACCGGGACTCCTCCTACAATGAGCAGTTCTTC. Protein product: CASSYRDSSYNEQFF.